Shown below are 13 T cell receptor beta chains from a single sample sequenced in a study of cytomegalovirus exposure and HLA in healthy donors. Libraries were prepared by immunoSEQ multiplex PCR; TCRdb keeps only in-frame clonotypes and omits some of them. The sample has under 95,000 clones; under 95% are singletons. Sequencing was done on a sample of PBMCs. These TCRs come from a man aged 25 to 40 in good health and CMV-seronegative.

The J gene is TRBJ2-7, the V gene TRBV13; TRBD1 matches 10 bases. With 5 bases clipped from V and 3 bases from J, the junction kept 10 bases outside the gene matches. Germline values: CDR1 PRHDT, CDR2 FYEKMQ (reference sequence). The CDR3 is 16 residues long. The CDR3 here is CASSKNPGQGIYEQYF. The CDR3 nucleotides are TGTGCCAGCAGCAAGAACCCGGGACAGGGGATCTACGAGCAGTACTTC.

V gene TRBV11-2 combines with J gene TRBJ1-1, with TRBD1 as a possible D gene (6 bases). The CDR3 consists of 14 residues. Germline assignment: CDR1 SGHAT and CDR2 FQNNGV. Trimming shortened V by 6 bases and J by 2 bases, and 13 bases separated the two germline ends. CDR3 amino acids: CASRDTGFNTEAFF. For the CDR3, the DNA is TGTGCCAGCAGGGATACAGGGTTCAACACTGAAGCTTTCTTT.

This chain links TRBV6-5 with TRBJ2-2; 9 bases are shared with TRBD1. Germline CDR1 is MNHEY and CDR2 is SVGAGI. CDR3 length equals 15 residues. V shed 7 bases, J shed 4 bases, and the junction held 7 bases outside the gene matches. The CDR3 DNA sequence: TGTGCCAGCAAAAAAGACAGGGGGTTCACCGGGGAGCTGTTTTTT. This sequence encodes CASKKDRGFTGELFF.

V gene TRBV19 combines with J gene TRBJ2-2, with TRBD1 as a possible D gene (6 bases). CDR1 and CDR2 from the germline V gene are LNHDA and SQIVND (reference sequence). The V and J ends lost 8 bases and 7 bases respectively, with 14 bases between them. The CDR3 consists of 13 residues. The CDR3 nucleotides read TGTGCCAGTCAAGGACAGCGTAACGGGGAGCTGTTTTTT. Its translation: CASQGQRNGELFF.

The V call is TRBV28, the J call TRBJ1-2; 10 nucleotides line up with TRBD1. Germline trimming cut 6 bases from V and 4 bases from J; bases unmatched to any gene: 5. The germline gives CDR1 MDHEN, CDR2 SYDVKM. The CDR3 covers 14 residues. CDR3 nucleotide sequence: TGTGCCAGCAGAACCGGGACAGGGGTCTATGGCTACACCTTC. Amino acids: CASRTGTGVYGYTF.

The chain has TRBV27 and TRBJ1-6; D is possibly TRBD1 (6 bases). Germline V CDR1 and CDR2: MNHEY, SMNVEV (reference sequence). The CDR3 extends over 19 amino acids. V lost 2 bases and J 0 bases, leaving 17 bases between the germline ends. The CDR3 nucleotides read TGTGCCAGCAGTTTAACCCCTCGACAGGCTCACTCCTATAATTCACCCCTCCACTTT. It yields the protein CASSLTPRQAHSYNSPLHF.

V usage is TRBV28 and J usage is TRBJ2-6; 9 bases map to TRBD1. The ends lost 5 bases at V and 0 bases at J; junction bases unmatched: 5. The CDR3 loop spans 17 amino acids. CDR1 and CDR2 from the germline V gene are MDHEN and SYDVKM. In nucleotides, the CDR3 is TGTGCCAGCAGTGGCCGGGACAGGGACTCTGGGGCCAACGTCCTGACTTTC. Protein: CASSGRDRDSGANVLTF.

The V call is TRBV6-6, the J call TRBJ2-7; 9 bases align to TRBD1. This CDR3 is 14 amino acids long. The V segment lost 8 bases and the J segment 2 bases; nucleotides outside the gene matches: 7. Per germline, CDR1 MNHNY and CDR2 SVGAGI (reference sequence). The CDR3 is CASRNRDRAYEQYF. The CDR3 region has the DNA TGTGCCAGCCGAAACCGGGACAGGGCCTACGAGCAGTACTTC.

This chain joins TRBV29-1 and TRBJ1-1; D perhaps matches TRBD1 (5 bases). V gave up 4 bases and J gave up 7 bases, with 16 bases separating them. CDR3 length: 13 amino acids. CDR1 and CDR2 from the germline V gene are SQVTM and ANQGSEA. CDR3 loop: CSVVGDSRNEAFF. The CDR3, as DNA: TGCAGCGTTGTAGGAGACAGCCGAAATGAAGCTTTCTTT.

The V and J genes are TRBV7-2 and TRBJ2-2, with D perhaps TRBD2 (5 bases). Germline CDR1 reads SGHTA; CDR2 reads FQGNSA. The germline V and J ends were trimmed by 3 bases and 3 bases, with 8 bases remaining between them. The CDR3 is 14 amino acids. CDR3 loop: CASSFSLDTGELFF. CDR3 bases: TGTGCCAGCAGCTTTTCACTAGACACCGGGGAGCTGTTTTTT.

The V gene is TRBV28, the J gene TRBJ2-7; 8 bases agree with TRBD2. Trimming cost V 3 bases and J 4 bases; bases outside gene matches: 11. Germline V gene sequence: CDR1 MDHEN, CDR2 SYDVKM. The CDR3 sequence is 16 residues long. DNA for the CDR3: TGTGCCAGCAGTTTTCGGGGAAGCGGGAGTTTATACGAGCAGTACTTC. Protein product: CASSFRGSGSLYEQYF.

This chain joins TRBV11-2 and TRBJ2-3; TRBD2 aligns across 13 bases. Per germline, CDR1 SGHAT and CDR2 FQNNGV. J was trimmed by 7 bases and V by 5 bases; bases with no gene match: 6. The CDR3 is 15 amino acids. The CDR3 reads CASSPGLAGDHTQYF. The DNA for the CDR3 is TGTGCCAGCAGCCCCGGACTAGCGGGAGATCATACGCAGTATTTT. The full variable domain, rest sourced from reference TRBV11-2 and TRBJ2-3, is EAGVAQSPRYKIIEKRQSVAFWCNPISGHATLYWYQQILGQGPKLLIQFQNNGVVDDSQLPKDRFSAERLKGVDSTLKIQPAKLEDSAVYLCASSPGLAGDHTQYFGPGTRLTVL.

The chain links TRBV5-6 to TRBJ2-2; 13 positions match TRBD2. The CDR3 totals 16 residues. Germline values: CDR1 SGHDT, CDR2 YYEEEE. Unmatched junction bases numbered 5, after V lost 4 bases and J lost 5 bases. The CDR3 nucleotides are TGTGCCAGCAGCGTACTAGCGGGGGGGCTGACCGGGGAGCTGTTTTTT. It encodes CASSVLAGGLTGELFF.